This TCR beta chain was sequenced for a study of OX40 agonist ivuxolimab in advanced cancers. Overall study: With ivuxolimab, an agonistic anti-OX40 (CD134) antibody, patients were treated. Melanoma, hepatocellular carcinoma, head and neck or renal cell cancer occurred in dose-escalation patients.

Comment on this clone: Antigen unknown.

The protocol was immunoSEQ multiplex PCR, while the TCRdb copy is restricted to in-frame clones and leaves out a portion. The sample includes about 48,000 clones, about nine tenths of them seen just once. The CDR3 extends over 11 amino acids. Between the trimmed V and J ends, which lost 5 bases and 2 bases, there was a span of 2 bases. Per the germline V gene, CDR1 is SGHTA and CDR2 is FQGNSA. Study results and caveats: The study observed clonal expansion of CD4+ and CD8+ blood T cells by week 6 at 0.1 to 3.0 mg/kg.

The V gene is TRBV7-2, the J gene TRBJ2-3; the D is unclear. The sample here was CD4+ or CD8+ T cells sorted from blood, taken in a trial of the OX40 agonist ivuxolimab. The origin of this receptor is an adult with an advanced solid tumor such as melanoma, head and neck, liver or kidney cancer. The CDR3 region has the DNA TGTGCCAGCAGCCCCACAGATACGCAGTATTTT. It yields the protein CASSPTDTQYF.